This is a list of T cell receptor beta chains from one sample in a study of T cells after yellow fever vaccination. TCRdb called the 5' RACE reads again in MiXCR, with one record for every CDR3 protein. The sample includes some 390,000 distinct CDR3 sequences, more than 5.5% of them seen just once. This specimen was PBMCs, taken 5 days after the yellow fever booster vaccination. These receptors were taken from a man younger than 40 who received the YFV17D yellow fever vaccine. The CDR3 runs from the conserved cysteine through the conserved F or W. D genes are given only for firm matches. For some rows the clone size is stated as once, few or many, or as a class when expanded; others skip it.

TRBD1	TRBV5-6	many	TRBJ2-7	TGTGCCAGCAGCTTGGTAAGCCAGGGGGTGAACGAGCAGTACTTC	CASSLVSQGVNEQYF
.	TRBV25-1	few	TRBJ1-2	TGTGCCAGCAGTGAAACAAGACATTATGGCTACACCTTC	CASSETRHYGYTF
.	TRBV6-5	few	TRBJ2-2	TGTGCCAGCAGTTGGGCAGGGAACACCGGGGAGCTGTTTTTT	CASSWAGNTGELFF
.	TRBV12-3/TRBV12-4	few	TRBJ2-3	TGTGCCAGCAGTCCACTGGGACCTGGGGGAGGAGATACGCAGTATTTT	CASSPLGPGGGDTQYF
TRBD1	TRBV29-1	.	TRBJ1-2	TGCAGCGTTGAGGGACAGGGGCCAAGGTATGGCTACACCTTC	CSVEGQGPRYGYTF
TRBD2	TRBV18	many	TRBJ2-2	TGTGCCAGCTCACGGCAACTAGCGGAATCGAACACCGGGGAGCTGTTTTTT	CASSRQLAESNTGELFF
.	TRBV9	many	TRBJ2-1	TGTGCCAGCAGCCCCCAGGGCGCAGCCTCCTACAATGAGCAGTTCTTC	CASSPQGAASYNEQFF
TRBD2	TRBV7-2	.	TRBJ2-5	TGTGCCAGCAGCTCCAGGACTAGCGGACAAGAGACCCAGTACTTC	CASSSRTSGQETQYF
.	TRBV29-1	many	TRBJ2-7	TGCAGCGTTGGTGGGGCGCGTCACGAGCAGTACTTC	CSVGGARHEQYF
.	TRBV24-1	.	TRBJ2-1	TGTGCCACCAGTGAGCCCTCAGCTAATCTGGGGAGCTCCTACAATGAGCAGTTCTTC	CATSEPSANLGSSYNEQFF
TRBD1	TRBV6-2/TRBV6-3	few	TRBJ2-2	TGTGCCAGCAGTTTCACCAGGGGGCTAACCGGGGAGCTGTTTTTT	CASSFTRGLTGELFF
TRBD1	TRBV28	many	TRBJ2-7	TGTGCCTGTACAGGGGCCGCCATTACCTACGAGCAGTACTTC	CACTGAAITYEQYF
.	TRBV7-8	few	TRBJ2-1	TGTGCCAGCAGCTTAACGAGAAACAGCATTCTCAATGAGCAGTTCTTC	CASSLTRNSILNEQFF
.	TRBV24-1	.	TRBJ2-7	TGTGCCACCAGCGGACGGGTGCTAGGGGAGCAGTACTTC	CATSGRVLGEQYF
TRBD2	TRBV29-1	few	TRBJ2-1	TGCAGCGTTACGACTAGCGGGAGGGCCTTAGACAATGAGCAGTTCTTC	CSVTTSGRALDNEQFF
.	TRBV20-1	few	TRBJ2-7	TGCAGTGCTAGAGATTTAGGCCAGGGAACCTACGAGCAGTACTTC	CSARDLGQGTYEQYF
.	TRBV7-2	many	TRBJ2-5	TGTGCCAGCAGCTCGAATTGGGGCCCCGGGACCCAGTACTTC	CASSSNWGPGTQYF
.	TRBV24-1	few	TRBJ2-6	TGTGCCACCAGCCCGGTGGCTGGGGCCAACGTCCTGACTTTC	CATSPVAGANVLTF
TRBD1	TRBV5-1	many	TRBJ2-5	TGCGCCAGCAGCATCGGACAGGGACGAGAGACCCAGTACTTC	CASSIGQGRETQYF
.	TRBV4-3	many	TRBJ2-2	TGCGCCAGCAGCGGCGACGGGTCGAGAAGGACCGGGGAGCTGTTTTTT	CASSGDGSRRTGELFF
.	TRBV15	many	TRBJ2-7	TGTGCCACCAGCACCGGCGCAGGATACGAGCAGTACTTC	CATSTGAGYEQYF
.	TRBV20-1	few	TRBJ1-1	TGCAGTGCTAGTGATCTAGGGACTGAAGCTTTCTTT	CSASDLGTEAFF
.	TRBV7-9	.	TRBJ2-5	TGTGCCAGCAGCTTAGAGCGACCGGGGGAGACCCAGTACTTC	CASSLERPGETQYF
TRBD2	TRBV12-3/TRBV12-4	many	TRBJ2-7	TGTGCCAGCAGTTCGGGAGGCTACGAGCAGTACTTC	CASSSGGYEQYF
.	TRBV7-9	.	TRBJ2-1	TGTGCCAGCAGCGCGCCACTAGTTCAATGGTACAATGAGCAGTTCTTC	CASSAPLVQWYNEQFF
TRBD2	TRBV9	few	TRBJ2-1	TGTGCCAGCAGCCCAGGCGGACTAGCGGACAATGAGCAGTTCTTC	CASSPGGLADNEQFF
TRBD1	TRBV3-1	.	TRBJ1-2	TGTGCCAGCAGCCTAAATGGACAGGTCAGGCATGGCTACACCTTC	CASSLNGQVRHGYTF
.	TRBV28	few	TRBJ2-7	TGTGCCAGCAGTTCGGGAGGGGGCGAGGTGATCGAGCAGTACTTC	CASSSGGGEVIEQYF
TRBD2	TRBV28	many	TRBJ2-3	TGTGCCAGCAGCAAGGTAGCGGGAGGGAGCCCCACAGATACGCAGTATTTT	CASSKVAGGSPTDTQYF
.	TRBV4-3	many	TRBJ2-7	TGCGCCAGCAGCCAAGATGGGAGGGGGAGGGACGAGCAGTACTTC	CASSQDGRGRDEQYF
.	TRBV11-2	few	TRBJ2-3	TGTGCCAGCAGCCGACCTACAAGTGTCTGGGGCACAGATACGCAGTATTTT	CASSRPTSVWGTDTQYF
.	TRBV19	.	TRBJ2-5	TGTGCCAGTAGTGTAGGGACATTCCAAGAGACCCAGTACTTC	CASSVGTFQETQYF
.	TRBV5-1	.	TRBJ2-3	TGCGCCAGCAGCTTGGCGAGCCGGGCGACACGACAAGATACGCAGTATTTT	CASSLASRATRQDTQYF
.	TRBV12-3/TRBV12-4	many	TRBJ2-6	TGTGCCACCTTTCCCCCTGGGGCCAACGTCCTGACTTTC	CATFPPGANVLTF
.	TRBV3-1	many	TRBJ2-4	TGTGCCAGCAGCCATACACAGTACGAGTTAGCCAAAAACATTCAGTACTTC	CASSHTQYELAKNIQYF
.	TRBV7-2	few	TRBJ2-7	TGTGCCAGCAGCTTAGGGGAACTCTACGAGCAGTACTTC	CASSLGELYEQYF
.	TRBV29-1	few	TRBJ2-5	TGCAGCGTTGTGCCCAAAGAGACCCAGTACTTC	CSVVPKETQYF
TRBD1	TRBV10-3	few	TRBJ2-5	TGTGCCATCCAGGGGGCAGGGGAGACCCAGTACTTC	CAIQGAGETQYF
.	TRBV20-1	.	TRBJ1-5	TGCAGTGCCCGCGGCGGGTACTATAGCAATCAGCCCCAGCATTTT	CSARGGYYSNQPQHF
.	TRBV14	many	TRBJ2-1	TGTGCCAGCAGACTGTTCAATGAGCAGTTCTTC	CASRLFNEQFF
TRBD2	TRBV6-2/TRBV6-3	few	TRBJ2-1	TGTGCCAGCAGTTACTCGGGACTAGCGGGGACCTCTAGCTCCTACAATGAGCAGTTCTTC	CASSYSGLAGTSSSYNEQFF
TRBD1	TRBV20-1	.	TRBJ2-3	TGCAGTGCTCAGAGGCCTCAGGGGGCGAGAGATACGCAGTATTTT	CSAQRPQGARDTQYF
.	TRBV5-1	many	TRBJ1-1	TGCGCCAGCAGCTTGGTTTTGGCGTCGGACAACCCGAACACTGAAGCTTTCTTT	CASSLVLASDNPNTEAFF
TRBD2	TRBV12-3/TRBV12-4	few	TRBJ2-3	TGTGCCAGCAGTTTGGCGGGAGGCTTCACAGATACGCAGTATTTT	CASSLAGGFTDTQYF
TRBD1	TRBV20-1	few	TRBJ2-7	TGCAGTGCTAGAGATAGGGGGCTAGGGGCCTCCTACGAGCAGTACTTC	CSARDRGLGASYEQYF
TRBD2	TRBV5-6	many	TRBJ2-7	TGTGCCAGCAGCTTACTAGCGGGACGGAGAGAGCAGTACTTC	CASSLLAGRREQYF
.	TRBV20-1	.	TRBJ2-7	TGCAGTGCTAGTGGTCGGGAGCATCGGGAGCAGTACTTC	CSASGREHREQYF
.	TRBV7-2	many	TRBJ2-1	TGTGCCAGCAGCTTAGATGCTGGTGAGCAGTTCTTC	CASSLDAGEQFF
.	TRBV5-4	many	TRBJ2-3	TGTGCCAGCAGCTTGGACAGTACGGGCACAGATACGCAGTATTTT	CASSLDSTGTDTQYF
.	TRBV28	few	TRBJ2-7	TGTGCCAGCAGGAAACCCGGGAGATGGGCCGAGCAGTACTTC	CASRKPGRWAEQYF